Listed here is a single T cell receptor (beta chain). Losses at the gene ends were 6 bases for V and 3 bases for J; bases not matched to a gene: 15. The germline V gene encodes CDR1 SNHLY and CDR2 FYNNEI. The CDR3 sequence is 18 residues long. Regions amplified from RNA transcripts were the TCR beta CDR3 regions. During a first-round RT-PCR of the TCR CDR3, the HTBI primer set was used. TCRdb independently ran MiXCR on the multiplex PCR reads; one entry per CDR3 protein. The table records 550,000 to 600,000 distinct CDR3 sequences, approximately 14% of them present only once. The entry originates in a study of T cells in Graves' hyperthyroidism and ophthalmopathy. Fresh peripheral blood, more than 8 ml of it, supplied the PBMCs.

Sequencing input: blood. The source of this sequence is a woman aged 18-29 years with Graves' ophthalmopathy. The gene calls are TRBV2 and TRBJ2-5; TRBD2 aligns across 11 bases. The CDR3 here is CASSARIGTSGPKETQYF. CDR3 DNA sequence: TGTGCCAGCAGCGCCCGGATAGGGACTAGCGGACCAAAAGAGACCCAGTACTTC.